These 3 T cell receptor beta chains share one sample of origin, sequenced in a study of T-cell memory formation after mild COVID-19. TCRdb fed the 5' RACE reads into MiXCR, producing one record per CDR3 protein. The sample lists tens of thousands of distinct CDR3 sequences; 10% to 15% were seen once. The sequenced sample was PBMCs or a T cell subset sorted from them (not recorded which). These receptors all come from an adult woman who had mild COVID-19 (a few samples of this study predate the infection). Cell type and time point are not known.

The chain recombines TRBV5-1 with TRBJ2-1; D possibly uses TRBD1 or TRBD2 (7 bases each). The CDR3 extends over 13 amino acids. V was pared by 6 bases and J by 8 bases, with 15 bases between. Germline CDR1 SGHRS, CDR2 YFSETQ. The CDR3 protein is CASTKQGRDEQFF. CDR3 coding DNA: TGCGCCAGCACCAAACAGGGGAGGGATGAGCAGTTCTTC.

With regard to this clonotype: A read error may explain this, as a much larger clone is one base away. CDR3 protein: CASTPLCGEQFF. CDR3 nucleotides: TGTGCCAGCACCCCTCTCTGCGGTGAGCAGTTCTTC. The chain employs TRBV7-9 and TRBJ2-1, with unresolved D. Germline V gene data show CDR1 as SEHNR and CDR2 as FQNEAQ (reference sequence). The CDR3 contains 12 residues. Trimming cost V 7 bases and J 9 bases, with 13 bases left between them.

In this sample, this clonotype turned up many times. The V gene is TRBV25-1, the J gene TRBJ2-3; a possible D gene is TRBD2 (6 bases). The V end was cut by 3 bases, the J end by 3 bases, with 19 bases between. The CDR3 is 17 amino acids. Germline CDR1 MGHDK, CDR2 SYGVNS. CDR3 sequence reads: CASSESGQGGGTDTQYF. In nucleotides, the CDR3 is TGTGCCAGCAGTGAGTCGGGCCAGGGAGGAGGGACAGATACGCAGTATTTT.